This T cell receptor beta chain was observed in a study of blood T cell repertoires in COVID-19. Assay used: immunoSEQ multiplex PCR; TCRdb lists only in-frame clones, some missing. The sample has roughly 370,000 clones, approximately 87% seen once. Trimming removed 1 base from V and 5 bases from J, with 10 bases in between. Germline-derived CDR1 and CDR2 are LGHDT and YNNKEL (reference sequence). The CDR3 is 14 amino acids. Participant age was about 18 to 89 years, and participants resided in about 25 US areas. Clinical history reported by participants formed the basis on which cohorts were assigned. Two negative PCRs, clearance, or symptom resolution were required of recovered Cohort 3 donors.

This sequence originates from a woman aged 50 to 60 who had recovered from COVID-19. Sequencing was carried out using PBMCs or T cells enriched from blood (not recorded which). This chain connects TRBV3-1 (or the pseudogene TRBV3-2) to TRBJ2-3; D is undetermined. The CDR3 DNA reads TGTGCCAGCAGCCAAGGACTGCTCGGAGATACGCAGTATTTT. The encoded protein is CASSQGLLGDTQYF.